This entry is about one TCR beta chain. The germline gives CDR1 SGDLS, CDR2 YYNGEE. This CDR3 is 12 amino acids long. V shed 10 bases and J shed 4 bases, with 12 bases lying between them. The protocol was immunoSEQ multiplex PCR, while the TCRdb copy is restricted to in-frame clones and leaves out a portion. Of about 85,000 clones in the sample, roughly 94% were seen once. These data come from a study of technical replicates of blood from several donors. The receptor comes from a human donor in good health. Sequences were obtained from T cells isolated from PBMCs. The V and J genes are TRBV9 and TRBJ1-3; TRBD1 might be the D (5 bases). CDR3 DNA sequence: TGTGCCTCCCGGGACTTGGGAAACACCATATATTTT. Its translation is CASRDLGNTIYF.